These 27 T cell receptor beta chains originate from one sample sequenced in a study of T cell repertoires in cytomegalovirus infection (dated by TCRdb to between 2018 and 2021). The instrument was an Illumina HiSeq 1500. In-frame beta chains were kept once TCRdb had trimmed the public reads at Q25 with fastp and called clones with MiXCR. Each CDR3 protein appears once, grouped with its most common genes and DNA. The sample table shows fewer than 350,000 distinct CDR3 sequences, and roughly 9.5% are seen once. Of the sample, around 4% is held by the ten largest clones. Sequenced: PBMCs. The origin of the receptors is a human donor in good health (CMV status not recorded). Some clones in this sample may be carry-over from other donors' samples.

This clonotype was seen many times. The rearrangement joins TRBV7-6 to TRBJ2-5, with D maybe TRBD2 (6 bases). This CDR3 region has 14 residues. Germline CDR1 is SGHVS and CDR2 is FNYEAQ. Trimming cost V 2 bases and J 2 bases, with 9 bases left between them. The CDR3 loop is CASSLFGGQETQYF. CDR3 nucleotide sequence: TGTGCCAGCAGCTTATTCGGGGGACAAGAGACCCAGTACTTC.

The rearrangement links TRBV6-2 or TRBV6-3 to TRBJ1-2; D call uncertain. CDR3 length: 11 amino acids. Trimming left V 2 bases short and J 2 bases short, with 0 bases between. Germline V CDR1 and CDR2: MNHEY, SVGEGT. For the CDR3, the DNA is TGTGCCAGCAGTTACAACTATGGCTACACCTTC. Translation gives CASSYNYGYTF.

In its sample, this clonotype was seen many times. J is TRBJ2-7 and V is TRBV28; no clear D. V lost 6 bases and J 5 bases, leaving 20 bases between the germline ends. There are 15 residues in the CDR3. Germline V CDR1 and CDR2: MDHEN, SYDVKM. In DNA, the CDR3 is TGTGCCAGCAGCCCAGGATCAAGACTTGTCCACGAGCAGTACTTC. As protein: CASSPGSRLVHEQYF.

This clonotype was seen repeatedly, ten times or more. J is TRBJ1-2 and V is TRBV7-2; possibly TRBD1 for D (5 bases). The V gene's germline CDR1 is SGHTA and CDR2 FQGNSA. Trimming left V 5 bases short and J 4 bases short, with 23 bases between. There are 17 residues in the CDR3. The CDR3 DNA follows: TGTGCCAGCAGCCCCCAGGGACGGTTGGTGGAGGGCTATGGCTACACCTTC. It specifies CASSPQGRLVEGYGYTF.

This clonotype came up a few times. The rearrangement uses TRBV7-6 and TRBJ2-1, with 13 bases fitting TRBD2. This CDR3 has 16 amino acids. Trimming took 1 base from V and 6 from J; bases not matched to a gene: 3. The germline CDR1 and CDR2 sequences are SGHVS and FNYEAQ. The chain's CDR3 is CASSLDGLAGVNEQFF. The CDR3 DNA reads as TGTGCCAGCAGCTTAGACGGACTAGCGGGAGTCAATGAGCAGTTCTTC. Using reference TRBV7-6 and TRBJ2-1 for the parts outside the CDR3, the full variable domain is GAGVSQSPRYKVTKRGQDVALRCDPISGHVSLYWYRQALGQGPEFLTYFNYEAQQDKSGLPNDRFSAERPEGSISTLTIQRTEQRDSAMYRCASSLDGLAGVNEQFFGPGTRLTVL.

The rearrangement uses TRBV7-9 and TRBJ2-7, with D possibly matching TRBD1 (6 bases). The ends were cut back, 5 bases at V and 5 bases at J, with 16 bases in the middle. CDR1 and CDR2 (germline): SEHNR, FQNEAQ (reference sequence). CDR3 length: 14 amino acids. CDR3 residues: CASSIDRHGDEQYF. DNA of the CDR3: TGTGCCAGCAGCATCGACAGGCATGGCGACGAGCAGTACTTC. The entire variable domain, with the rest obtained from reference TRBV7-9 and TRBJ2-7, is as follows: DTGVSQNPRHKITKRGQNVTFRCDPISEHNRLYWYRQTLGQGPEFLTYFQNEAQLEKSRLLSDRFSAERPKGSFSTLEIQRTEQGDSAMYLCASSIDRHGDEQYFGPGTRLTVT.

This clonotype was found many times. This rearrangement joins TRBV12-3 or TRBV12-4 to TRBJ2-7; D gene uncertain. The CDR3 extends over 15 amino acids. The germline V and J ends were trimmed by 1 base and 9 bases, with 19 bases remaining between them. This CDR3 is CASSLDIPPGRWQYF. In DNA form, the CDR3 reads TGTGCCAGCAGTTTAGACATCCCTCCAGGCCGATGGCAGTACTTC.

The table lists this clonotype with many counts. Written as DNA, the CDR3 is TGTGCCAGCAGCCCGGGGACTGCCAAAGAGACCCAGTACTTC. It specifies CASSPGTAKETQYF. J is TRBJ2-5 and V is TRBV7-2, with D perhaps matching TRBD2 (6 bases). The CDR3 loop spans 14 amino acids. Germline CDR1 SGHTA, CDR2 FQGNSA. The V end was cut by 5 bases, the J end by 3 bases, with 13 bases between.

The gene calls are TRBV7-4 and TRBJ2-7; D is ambiguous. V was pared by 3 bases and J by 4 bases, with 7 bases between. Germline V gene sequence: CDR1 SGHVT, CDR2 SQSDAQ. This CDR3 contains 12 residues. The CDR3 loop reads CASSFKEYEQYF. CDR3 sequence (DNA): TGTGCCAGCAGCTTTAAAGAGTACGAGCAGTACTTC.

This clonotype was seen more than once but under ten times. V and J are TRBV11-3 and TRBJ2-3; no reliable D call. The CDR3 is made up of 12 amino acids. Germline CDR1 reads SGHNT; CDR2 reads YENEEA. The ends were cut back, 3 bases at V and 4 bases at J, with 5 bases in the middle. The CDR3 protein is CASSFRADTQYF. CDR3 bases: TGTGCCAGCAGCTTTAGAGCAGATACGCAGTATTTT.

This clonotype showed up just a few times. CDR3 coding DNA: TGTGCCAGCAGCATGGACAGTCCTCAAGAGACCCAGTACTTC. This codes for CASSMDSPQETQYF. The chain has TRBV6-5 and TRBJ2-5, with D possibly being TRBD1 (6 bases). The CDR3 contains 14 residues. Per germline, CDR1 MNHEY and CDR2 SVGAGI. Deletions cut 6 bases from V and 2 bases from J, with 13 bases between.

This clonotype showed up many times. The V and J genes are TRBV12-3 or TRBV12-4 and TRBJ2-3; 7 positions match TRBD1. V dropped 9 bases and J dropped 6; count of bases not matched to a gene: 6. This CDR3 region has 12 residues. CDR3 DNA sequence: TGTGCCAGGGGAGTGGACAGGGATACGCAGTATTTT. This encodes CARGVDRDTQYF.

This chain connects TRBV6-2 or TRBV6-3 to TRBJ1-5; 7 bases are shared with TRBD1. CDR1 and CDR2 (germline): MNHEY, SVGEGT. The CDR3 runs to 14 residues. V was clipped by 5 bases and J by 9 bases; unmatched bases: 10. The CDR3, as DNA: TGTGCCAGCAGTAACCGGGACAGCCGTATGCCCCAGCATTTT. Translated: CASSNRDSRMPQHF.

This clonotype was counted many times. The chain carries TRBV7-2 and TRBJ1-1; D is possibly TRBD1 (6 bases). Germline values: CDR1 SGHTA, CDR2 FQGNSA. CDR3 length: 13 amino acids. Deletions cut 1 base from V and 5 bases from J, with 8 bases between. The CDR3 DNA sequence: TGTGCCAGCAGCTTAGGGGGGGCTACTGAAGCTTTCTTT. Translation: CASSLGGATEAFF.

This clonotype has a handful of counts. The chain joins TRBV7-2 to TRBJ2-5, with no clear D. With 1 base removed from V and 2 bases from J, the gap between germline ends came to 8 bases. The V gene's germline CDR1 is SGHTA and CDR2 FQGNSA. The CDR3 totals 14 residues. CDR3 sequence reads: CASSLGAIQETQYF. The CDR3, as DNA: TGTGCCAGCAGCTTAGGAGCTATTCAAGAGACCCAGTACTTC.

This clonotype was counted a single time. This chain uses TRBV9 with TRBJ2-7, with TRBD2 identical over 8 bases. Germline-derived CDR1 and CDR2 are SGDLS and YYNGEE. The CDR3 contains 15 residues. The trim removed 0 bases at V and 3 bases at J, leaving 5 bases unmatched. DNA for the CDR3: TGTGCCAGCAGCGTAGTGGCTAGCGGGTGCTACGAGCAGTACTTC. Its protein product is CASSVVASGCYEQYF.

The chain carries TRBV12-3 or TRBV12-4 and TRBJ2-1, with 8 bases that match TRBD2. Trimming at V came to 0 bases and at J to 5 bases, leaving 6 bases not matched to a gene. The CDR3 runs 16 residues. CDR3 region: CASSLARGVIHNEQFF. The DNA for the CDR3 is TGTGCCAGCAGTTTAGCGCGGGGGGTTATTCACAATGAGCAGTTCTTC.

V usage is TRBV12-3 or TRBV12-4 and J usage is TRBJ2-5, with D unresolved. The length of the CDR3 is 12 residues. V lost 3 bases and J lost 5, with 7 bases in between. The CDR3 bases are TGTGCCAGCAGTTTTATCGGCGAGACCCAGTACTTC. As protein: CASSFIGETQYF.

The chain links TRBV6-2 or TRBV6-3 to TRBJ1-1; D ambiguous. Trimming took 7 bases from V and 3 from J, leaving 21 bases between them. Per germline, CDR1 MNHEY and CDR2 SVGEGT. CDR3 size: 16 residues. CDR3 residues: CASIPGPNGVDTEAFF. As DNA, the CDR3 is TGTGCCAGCATCCCAGGACCAAACGGAGTCGACACTGAAGCTTTCTTT.

In this sample, this clonotype turned up a few times. The chain links TRBV25-1 to TRBJ2-1; tentative D call: TRBD2 (5 bases). Germline V gives CDR1 MGHDK, CDR2 SYGVNS. Trimming took 2 bases from V and 6 from J, leaving 5 bases between them. The CDR3 totals 12 residues. In nucleotides, the CDR3 is TGTGCCAGCAGTGAAGAGGGCAATGAGCAGTTCTTC. Translation gives CASSEEGNEQFF.

This clonotype was found many times. The rearrangement links TRBV27 to TRBJ2-2; D is possibly TRBD1 (6 bases). The germline gives CDR1 MNHEY, CDR2 SMNVEV (reference sequence). V was trimmed by 3 bases and J by 0 bases, leaving 11 bases between them. The CDR3 loop spans 16 amino acids. CDR3 in amino acids: CASSFRTAANTGELFF. CDR3 DNA sequence: TGTGCCAGCAGTTTCAGGACAGCCGCGAACACCGGGGAGCTGTTTTTT.

A word on this clonotype: A read error may explain this, as a much larger clone is one base away. CDR3 amino acids: CASSRDIIAKTIQYF. As DNA, the CDR3 is TGTGCCAGCAGCCGGGACATTATAGCCAAAACCATTCAGTACTTC. The genes are TRBV7-2 and TRBJ2-4; D is perhaps TRBD1 (6 bases). Germline V gene sequence: CDR1 SGHTA, CDR2 FQGNSA. CDR3 length: 15 amino acids.

This clonotype has at least ten counts. The chain is built from TRBV7-2 and TRBJ2-3, with TRBD2 as a possible D gene (5 bases). The length of the CDR3 is 18 residues. Germline V CDR1 and CDR2: SGHTA, FQGNSA. Trimming stripped 3 bases from V and 0 bases from J, with 19 bases between. In DNA form, the CDR3 reads TGTGCCAGCAGCTTCCGAGATCGAGCGGACCCTAGCACAGATACGCAGTATTTT. Protein product: CASSFRDRADPSTDTQYF.

This clonotype occurred many times. The chain joins TRBV7-2 to TRBJ2-7, with unresolved D. Germline lookup yields CDR1 SGHTA and CDR2 FQGNSA. This CDR3 is 14 amino acids long. Deletions cut 5 bases from V and 2 bases from J, with 13 bases between. This CDR3 reads CASSHRVPAYEQYF. The CDR3 nucleotides are TGTGCCAGCAGCCACCGGGTTCCTGCCTACGAGCAGTACTTC.

There are a few counts of this clonotype. The chain is built from TRBV6-2 or TRBV6-3 and TRBJ1-1; maybe TRBD1 (6 bases). The CDR3 has 14 amino acids. Deletions cut 2 bases from V and 6 bases from J, with 13 bases between. CDR1 is MNHEY, CDR2 SVGEGT, per germline. The CDR3 protein is CASSYVGGAAEAFF. The CDR3 nucleotides read TGTGCCAGCAGTTACGTCGGGGGGGCGGCTGAAGCTTTCTTT.

The chain joins TRBV7-2 to TRBJ2-3; unclear D gene. V was pared by 5 bases and J by 7 bases, with 16 bases between. The germline V gene encodes CDR1 SGHTA and CDR2 FQGNSA. CDR3 length equals 14 residues. The CDR3: CASSPGSLRNTQYF. In nucleotides, the CDR3 is TGTGCCAGCAGCCCCGGCTCATTGCGGAATACGCAGTATTTT.

Ten or more counts support this clonotype. The genes are TRBV7-2 and TRBJ2-3, with TRBD2 identical over 14 bases. V trimming: 3 bases; J trimming: 1 base; junction bases outside the gene matches: 6. Germline CDR1 SGHTA, CDR2 FQGNSA. The CDR3 loop spans 18 amino acids. The CDR3 coding sequence is TGTGCCAGCAGCTTGACTAGCGGGAGGGCCGGGGGCACAGATACGCAGTATTTT. It specifies CASSLTSGRAGGTDTQYF.